This TCR beta chain was captured in a study of technical replicates of blood from four donors. Per germline, CDR1 SGHRS and CDR2 YFSETQ. This CDR3 spans 16 amino acids. Unmatched junction bases numbered 5, after V lost 1 base and J lost 1 base. Libraries were prepared by immunoSEQ multiplex PCR; TCRdb keeps only in-frame clonotypes and omits some of them. The sample consists of around 68,000 clones, about nine tenths of them appearing once. The clonotype originates from a human donor in good health. Some clones in this sample may be carry-over from other donors' samples. The chain joins TRBV5-1 to TRBJ2-5, with TRBD2 matching 9 bases. Sample: T cells isolated from PBMCs. The CDR3 protein is CASSLLASGAQETQYF. CDR3 nucleotide sequence: TGCGCCAGCAGCTTGCTGGCTAGCGGGGCCCAAGAGACCCAGTACTTC.